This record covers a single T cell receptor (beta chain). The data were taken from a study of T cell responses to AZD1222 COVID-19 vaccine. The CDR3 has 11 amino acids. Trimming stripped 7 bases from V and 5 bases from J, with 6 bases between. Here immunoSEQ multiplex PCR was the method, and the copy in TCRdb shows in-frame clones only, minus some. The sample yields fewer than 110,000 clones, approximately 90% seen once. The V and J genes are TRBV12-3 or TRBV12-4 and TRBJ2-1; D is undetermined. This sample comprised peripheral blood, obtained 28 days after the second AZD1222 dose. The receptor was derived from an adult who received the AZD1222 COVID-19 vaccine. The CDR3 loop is CASKDHNEQFF. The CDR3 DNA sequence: TGTGCCAGCAAAGACCACAATGAGCAGTTCTTC.